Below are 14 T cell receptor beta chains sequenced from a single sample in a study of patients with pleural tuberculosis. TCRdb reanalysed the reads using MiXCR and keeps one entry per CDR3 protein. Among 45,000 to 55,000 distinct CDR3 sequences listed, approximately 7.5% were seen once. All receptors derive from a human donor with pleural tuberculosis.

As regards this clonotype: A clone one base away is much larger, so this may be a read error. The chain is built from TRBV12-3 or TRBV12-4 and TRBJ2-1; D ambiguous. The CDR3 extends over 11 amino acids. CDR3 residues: CASSEFNEQLF. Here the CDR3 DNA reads TGTGCCAGCAGCGAGTTCAATGAGCAGCTCTTC.

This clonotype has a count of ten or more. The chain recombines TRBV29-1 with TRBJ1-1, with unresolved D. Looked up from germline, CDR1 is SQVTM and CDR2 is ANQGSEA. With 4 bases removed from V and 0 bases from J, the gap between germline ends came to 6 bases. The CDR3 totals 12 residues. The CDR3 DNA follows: TGCAGCGTTGCGCCCGTGAACACTGAAGCTTTCTTT. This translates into CSVAPVNTEAFF.

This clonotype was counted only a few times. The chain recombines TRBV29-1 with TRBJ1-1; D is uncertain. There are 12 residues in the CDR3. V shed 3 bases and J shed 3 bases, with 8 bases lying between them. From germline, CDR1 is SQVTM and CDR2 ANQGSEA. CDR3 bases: TGCAGCGTTGATAGTGGCGACACTGAAGCTTTCTTT. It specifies CSVDSGDTEAFF. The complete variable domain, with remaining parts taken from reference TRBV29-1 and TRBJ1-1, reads SAVISQKPSRDICQRGTSLTIQCQVDSQVTMMFWYRQQPGQSLTLIATANQGSEATYESGFVIDKFPISRPNLTFSTLTVSNMSPEDSSIYLCSVDSGDTEAFFGQGTRLTVV.

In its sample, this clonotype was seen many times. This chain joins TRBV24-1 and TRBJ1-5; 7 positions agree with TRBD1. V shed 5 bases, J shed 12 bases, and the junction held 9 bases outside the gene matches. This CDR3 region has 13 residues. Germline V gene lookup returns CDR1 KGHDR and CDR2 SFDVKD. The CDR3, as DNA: TGTGCCACCAGTGGCCGGGGGACAGAGGTCCAGCATTTT. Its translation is CATSGRGTEVQHF.

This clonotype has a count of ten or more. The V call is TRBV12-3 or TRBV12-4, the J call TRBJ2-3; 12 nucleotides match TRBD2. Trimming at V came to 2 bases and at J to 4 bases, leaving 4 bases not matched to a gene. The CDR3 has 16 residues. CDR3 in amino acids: CASSLRLAGGADTQYF. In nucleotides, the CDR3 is TGTGCCAGCAGTTTAAGGCTAGCGGGAGGGGCAGATACGCAGTATTTT.

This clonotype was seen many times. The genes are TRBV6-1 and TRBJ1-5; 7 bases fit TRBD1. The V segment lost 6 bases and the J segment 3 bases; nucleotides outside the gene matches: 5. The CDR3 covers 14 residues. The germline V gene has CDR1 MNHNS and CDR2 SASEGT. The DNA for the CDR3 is TGTGCCAGCAGCCCAACAGGGGACAATCAGCCCCAGCATTTT. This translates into CASSPTGDNQPQHF.

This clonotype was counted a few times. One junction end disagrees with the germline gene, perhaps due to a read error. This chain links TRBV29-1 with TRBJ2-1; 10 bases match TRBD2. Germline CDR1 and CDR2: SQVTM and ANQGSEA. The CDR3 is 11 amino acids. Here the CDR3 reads CSVILAGAPLF. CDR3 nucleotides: TGCAGCGTGATCCTAGCGGGAGCACCCCTCTTC.

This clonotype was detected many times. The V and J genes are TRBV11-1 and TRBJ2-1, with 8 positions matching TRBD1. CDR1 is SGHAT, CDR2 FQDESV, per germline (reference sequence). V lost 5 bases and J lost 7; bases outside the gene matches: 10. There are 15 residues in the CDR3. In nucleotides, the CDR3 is TGTGCCAGCAGCACCACAGGGGGGCCTCCGAATGAGCAGTTCTTC. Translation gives CASSTTGGPPNEQFF.

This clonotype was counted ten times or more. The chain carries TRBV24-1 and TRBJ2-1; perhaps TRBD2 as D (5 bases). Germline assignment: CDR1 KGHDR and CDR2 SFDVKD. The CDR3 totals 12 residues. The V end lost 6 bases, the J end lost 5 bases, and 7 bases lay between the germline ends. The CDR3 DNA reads TGTGCCACCAGTCCCGGGAACAATGAGCAGTTCTTC. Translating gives CATSPGNNEQFF.

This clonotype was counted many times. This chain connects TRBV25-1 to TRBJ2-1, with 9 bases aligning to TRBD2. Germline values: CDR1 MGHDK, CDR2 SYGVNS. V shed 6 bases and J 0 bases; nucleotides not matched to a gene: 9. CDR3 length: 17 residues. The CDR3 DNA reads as TGTGCCAGCAGGCCGACTAGCGGATTGAGCTCCTACAATGAGCAGTTCTTC. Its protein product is CASRPTSGLSSYNEQFF.

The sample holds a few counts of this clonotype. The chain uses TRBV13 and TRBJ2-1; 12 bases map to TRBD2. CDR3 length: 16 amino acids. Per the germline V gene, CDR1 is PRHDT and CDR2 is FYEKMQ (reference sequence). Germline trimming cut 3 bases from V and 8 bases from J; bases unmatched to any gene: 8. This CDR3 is CASSLLTSGRRDEQFF. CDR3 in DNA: TGTGCCAGCAGCTTGCTTACTAGCGGGAGGAGGGATGAGCAGTTCTTC.

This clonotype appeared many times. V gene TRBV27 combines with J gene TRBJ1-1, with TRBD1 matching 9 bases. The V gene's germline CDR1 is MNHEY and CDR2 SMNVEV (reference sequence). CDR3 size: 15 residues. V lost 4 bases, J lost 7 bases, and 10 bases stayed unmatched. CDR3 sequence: CASSSGTGRRSEAFF. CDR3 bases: TGTGCCAGCAGTTCGGGGACAGGGAGAAGGAGTGAAGCTTTCTTT.

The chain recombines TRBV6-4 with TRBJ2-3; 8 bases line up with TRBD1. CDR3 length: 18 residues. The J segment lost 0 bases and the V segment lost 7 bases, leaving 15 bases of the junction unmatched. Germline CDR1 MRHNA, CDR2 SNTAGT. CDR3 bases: TGTGCCAGCAAAGACTGGACAGGGTCCCTGGATAGCACAGATACGCAGTATTTT. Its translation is CASKDWTGSLDSTDTQYF.

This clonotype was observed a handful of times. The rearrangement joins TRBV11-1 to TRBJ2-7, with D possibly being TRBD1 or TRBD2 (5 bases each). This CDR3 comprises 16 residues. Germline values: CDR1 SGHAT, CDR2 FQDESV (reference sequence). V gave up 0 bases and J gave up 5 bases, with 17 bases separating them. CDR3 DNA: TGTGCCAGCAGCTTAGCGCGAGGTTTTGGGGGAGACGAGCAGTACTTC. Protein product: CASSLARGFGGDEQYF. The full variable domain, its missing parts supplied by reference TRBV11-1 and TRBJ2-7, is EAEVAQSPRYKITEKSQAVAFWCDPISGHATLYWYRQILGQGPELLVQFQDESVVDDSQLPKDRFSAERLKGVDSTLKIQPAELGDSAMYLCASSLARGFGGDEQYFGPGTRLTVT.